This TCR beta chain was found in a study of radiation and T cells in renal cell carcinoma. Study-wide background: Nephrectomy followed 15 Gy stereotactic body radiation by 4 weeks. Whole-study findings and limits: Top tumor clonotypes rose in blood 2 weeks post-radiation, then contracted.

In the case of this clone: Its antigen is currently unknown.

Described time point: blood 2 weeks post-SBRT. Treatment denoted: 15 Gy SBRT to primary tumor, nephrectomy 4 weeks later. After SBRT, blood was collected at 2 and 4 weeks, plus baseline. The patient's renal cell carcinoma had clear cell pathology. Here immunoSEQ multiplex PCR was the method, and the copy in TCRdb shows in-frame clones only, minus some. Of 100,000 to 150,000 clones in the sample, around 85% were seen once. From germline, CDR1 is SNHLY and CDR2 FYNNEI. The germline V and J ends were trimmed by 7 bases and 6 bases, with 9 bases remaining between them. CDR3 size: 12 residues. Material: blood, obtained from a patient whose treatment included radiotherapy and nephrectomy. The V and J genes are TRBV2 and TRBJ2-2; D is perhaps TRBD1 or TRBD2 (5 bases each). This sequence originates from a man aged 50-60 years with renal cell carcinoma. As DNA, the CDR3 is TGTGCCAGCACCCTGGGGGCCGGGGAGCTGTTTTTT. This sequence encodes CASTLGAGELFF.